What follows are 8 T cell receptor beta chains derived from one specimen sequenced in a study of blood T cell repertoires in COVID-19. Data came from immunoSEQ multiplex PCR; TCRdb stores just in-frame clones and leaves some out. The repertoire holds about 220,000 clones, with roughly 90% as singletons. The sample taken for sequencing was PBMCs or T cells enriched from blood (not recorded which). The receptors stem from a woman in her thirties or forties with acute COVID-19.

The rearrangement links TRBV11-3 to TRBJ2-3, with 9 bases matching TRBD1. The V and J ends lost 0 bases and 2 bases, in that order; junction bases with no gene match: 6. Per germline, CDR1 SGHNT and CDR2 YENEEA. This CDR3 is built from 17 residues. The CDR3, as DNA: TGTGCCAGCAGCTTAGATTGGACAGGGGACCCCACAGATACGCAGTATTTT. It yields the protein CASSLDWTGDPTDTQYF.

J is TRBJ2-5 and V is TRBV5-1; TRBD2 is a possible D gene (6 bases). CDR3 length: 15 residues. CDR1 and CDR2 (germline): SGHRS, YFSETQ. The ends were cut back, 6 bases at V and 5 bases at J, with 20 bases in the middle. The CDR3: CASTSNGGGRETQYF. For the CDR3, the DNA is TGCGCCAGCACCTCTAACGGGGGAGGACGGGAGACCCAGTACTTC.

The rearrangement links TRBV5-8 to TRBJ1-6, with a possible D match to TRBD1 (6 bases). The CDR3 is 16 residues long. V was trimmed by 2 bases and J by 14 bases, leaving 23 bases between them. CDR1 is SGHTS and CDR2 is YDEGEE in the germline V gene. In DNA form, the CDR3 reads TGTGCCAGCAGCTTTCCCGGGGAGACAGGAAACGGCGCCCTCCACTTT. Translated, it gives CASSFPGETGNGALHF. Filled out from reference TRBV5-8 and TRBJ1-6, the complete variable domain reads EAGVTQSPTHLIKTRGQQATLRCSPISGHTSVYWYQQALGLGLQFLLWYDEGEERNRGNFPPRFSGRQFPNYSSELNVNALELEDSALYLCASSFPGETGNGALHFGNGTRLTVT.

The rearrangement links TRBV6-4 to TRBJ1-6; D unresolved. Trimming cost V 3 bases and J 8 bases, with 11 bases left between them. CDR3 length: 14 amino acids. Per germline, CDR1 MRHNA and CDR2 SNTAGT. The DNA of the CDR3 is TGTGCCAGCAGTGAGCGGTTGGGAGATTCACCCCTCCACTTT. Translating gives CASSERLGDSPLHF.

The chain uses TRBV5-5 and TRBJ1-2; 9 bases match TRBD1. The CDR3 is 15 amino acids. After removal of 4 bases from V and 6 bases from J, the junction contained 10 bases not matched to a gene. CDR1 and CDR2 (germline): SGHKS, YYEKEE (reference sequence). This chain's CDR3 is CASSVGVGTGNGYTF. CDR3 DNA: TGTGCCAGCAGCGTTGGCGTCGGGACAGGGAATGGCTACACCTTC.

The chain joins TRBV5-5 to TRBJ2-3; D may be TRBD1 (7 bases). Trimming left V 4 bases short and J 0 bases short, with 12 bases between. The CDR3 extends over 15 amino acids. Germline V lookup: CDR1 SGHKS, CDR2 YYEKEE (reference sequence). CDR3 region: CASSPRDSSTDTQYF. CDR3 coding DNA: TGTGCCAGCAGCCCGCGGGACAGTAGCACAGATACGCAGTATTTT.

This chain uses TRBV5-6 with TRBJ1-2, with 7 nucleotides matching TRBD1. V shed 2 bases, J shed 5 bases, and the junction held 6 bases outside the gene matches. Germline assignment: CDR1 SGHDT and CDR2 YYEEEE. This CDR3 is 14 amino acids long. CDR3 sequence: CASSLGQARYGYTF. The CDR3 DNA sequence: TGTGCCAGCAGCTTAGGACAGGCTAGATATGGCTACACCTTC.

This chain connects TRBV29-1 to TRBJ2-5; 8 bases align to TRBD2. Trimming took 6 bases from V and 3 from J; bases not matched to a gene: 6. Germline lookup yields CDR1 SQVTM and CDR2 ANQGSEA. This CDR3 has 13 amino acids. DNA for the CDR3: TGCAGCGTACGTGGGCGGGGGGAAGAGACCCAGTACTTC. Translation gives CSVRGRGEETQYF.